One sample yielded the 10 T cell receptor beta chains listed below, sequenced in a study of human T cells and chemical hapten exposure. The time point is: patch test 1, 2 weeks after DPC sensitization. Treatment noted: therapeutic diphenylcyclopropenone sensitization with weekly scalp DPC. Using its own MiXCR run on the RACE reads, TCRdb lists one record per CDR3 protein. The sample shows roughly 190,000 distinct CDR3 sequences, about 20% of them seen only once. Sequencing was performed on whole blood, taken in connection with sensitization to the hapten diphenylcyclopropenone (DPC). The receptors derive from a woman aged 45 to 65 with alopecia areata. Some clones in this sample may be carry-over from other donors' samples.

Only a few counts were recorded for this clonotype. The chain recombines TRBV7-9 with TRBJ2-7, with D unclear. The germline gives CDR1 SEHNR, CDR2 FQNEAQ (reference sequence). The CDR3 extends over 14 amino acids. V lost 5 bases, J lost 6 bases, and 17 bases lay in between. CDR3 bases: TGTGCCAGCAGCCGAGGAAGTCAAAGGGTCGAGCAGTACTTC. Encoded protein: CASSRGSQRVEQYF.

This clonotype has a handful of counts. This rearrangement joins TRBV5-1 to TRBJ2-7; 12 bases match TRBD2. Germline CDR1 SGHRS, CDR2 YFSETQ. This CDR3 region has 15 residues. V trimming: 2 bases; J trimming: 6 bases; junction bases outside the gene matches: 6. The CDR3 loop reads CASSFLTSGSREQYF. In nucleotides, the CDR3 is TGCGCCAGCAGCTTTCTGACTAGCGGGAGTCGCGAGCAGTACTTC. Using reference TRBV5-1 and TRBJ2-7 for the parts outside the CDR3, the full variable domain is KAGVTQTPRYLIKTRGQQVTLSCSPISGHRSVSWYQQTPGQGLQFLFEYFSETQRNKGNFPGRFSGRQFSNSRSEMNVSTLELGDSALYLCASSFLTSGSREQYFGPGTRLTVT.

This clonotype was detected a few times. This CDR3 reads CASSRDFLDWRQETQYF. As DNA, the CDR3 is TGTGCCAGCAGCAGGGACTTTTTAGACTGGAGGCAAGAGACCCAGTACTTC. This chain links TRBV6-6 with TRBJ2-5, with D perhaps TRBD2 (6 bases). The V end lost 6 bases, the J end lost 2 bases, and 22 bases lay between the germline ends. Germline CDR1 and CDR2: MNHNY and SVGAGI (reference sequence). This CDR3 region has 17 residues.

Concerning this clonotype itself: The germline gene is not matched at one end of the junction; a read error may be the cause. This chain links TRBV7-2 with TRBJ1-6, with D hard to call. CDR1 is SGHTA, CDR2 FQGNSA, per germline. The CDR3 is 12 amino acids. CDR3 residues: CASSSFNSPLHF. CDR3 bases: TGTGCCAGCAGCTCCTTTAATTCACCCCTCCACTTT.

This clonotype was recorded a few times. The chain combines TRBV7-2 with TRBJ1-2; D gene unclear. This CDR3 has 14 amino acids. V was pared by 2 bases and J by 4 bases, with 11 bases between. In germline, CDR1 is SGHTA, CDR2 FQGNSA. The DNA of the CDR3 is TGTGCCAGCAGCTTAATTAGTACTCCCTATGGCTACACCTTC. Its protein product is CASSLISTPYGYTF.

This rearrangement joins TRBV28 to TRBJ2-1; maybe TRBD2 (5 bases). Trimming removed 4 bases at V and 3 bases at J, with 13 bases between. The length of the CDR3 is 15 residues. Germline V gene lookup returns CDR1 MDHEN and CDR2 SYDVKM. The CDR3 is CASSSQRKIYNEQFF. DNA of the CDR3: TGTGCCAGCAGTTCCCAGCGGAAGATCTACAATGAGCAGTTCTTC.

This chain joins TRBV5-1 and TRBJ1-2; D possibly corresponds to TRBD1 (6 bases). Germline V gives CDR1 SGHRS, CDR2 YFSETQ. The V end lost 0 bases, the J end lost 8 bases, and 8 bases lay between the germline ends. The length of the CDR3 is 12 residues. CDR3 sequence: CASSLGTEGYTF. The CDR3 DNA sequence: TGCGCCAGCAGCTTGGGGACAGAAGGCTACACCTTC. Complete variable domain (other parts from reference TRBV5-1 and TRBJ1-2): KAGVTQTPRYLIKTRGQQVTLSCSPISGHRSVSWYQQTPGQGLQFLFEYFSETQRNKGNFPGRFSGRQFSNSRSEMNVSTLELGDSALYLCASSLGTEGYTFGSGTRLTVV.

V and J are TRBV9 and TRBJ1-2; possible D gene TRBD1, 5 bases. The CDR3 consists of 14 residues. Trimming removed 1 base at V and 5 bases at J, with 12 bases between. Germline values: CDR1 SGDLS, CDR2 YYNGEE. The CDR3 here is CASSVTGIGYGYTF. The CDR3 DNA reads as TGTGCCAGCAGCGTAACAGGCATAGGGTATGGCTACACCTTC.

This clonotype has a handful of counts. The rearrangement joins TRBV27 to TRBJ1-5; possible D gene TRBD1, 6 bases. V was shortened by 7 bases and J by 6 bases, with 22 bases between the two germline ends. Germline values: CDR1 MNHEY, CDR2 SMNVEV (reference sequence). This CDR3 is 16 amino acids long. CDR3 amino acids: CASKPRAGAEGQPQHF. CDR3 nucleotides: TGTGCCAGCAAACCCCGAGCAGGGGCAGAGGGTCAGCCCCAGCATTTT.

The gene calls are TRBV19 and TRBJ2-7; 8 bases align to TRBD1. CDR1 LNHDA and CDR2 SQIVND come from the germline V gene (reference sequence). V lost 5 bases, J lost 5 bases, and 8 bases stayed unmatched. The CDR3 runs to 14 residues. DNA of the CDR3: TGTGCCAGTAGTCCCAGGGGGCGGTTCAACGAGCAGTACTTC. It is translated as CASSPRGRFNEQYF.